The clone carrying this T cell receptor (beta chain) was observed a few times. The record originates from a study of T cells after yellow fever vaccination. Whole-study context: SMART-Seq v4 Ultra Low Input served to prepare low-cell-number fractions.

They built TCR cDNA with 5'RACE template switching, a step that put in a universal primer site and UMIs. TCRdb reprocessed the 5' RACE reads via MiXCR and lists one record per CDR3 protein. The profile shows around 610,000 distinct CDR3 sequences, approximately 13% of them singletons. V gave up 5 bases and J gave up 5 bases; unmatched junction bases: 14. This CDR3 is 16 amino acids long. The source of this sequence is a man younger than 45 who received the YFV17D yellow fever vaccine. The chain employs TRBV12-3 or TRBV12-4 and TRBJ2-7; TRBD1 matches at 8 bases. The sequenced sample was PBMCs, obtained on the day of the yellow fever booster vaccination. The CDR3 loop is CASSPRGLLRPHEQYF. The CDR3 nucleotides are TGTGCCAGCAGTCCCAGGGGGCTACTCAGGCCCCACGAGCAGTACTTC.